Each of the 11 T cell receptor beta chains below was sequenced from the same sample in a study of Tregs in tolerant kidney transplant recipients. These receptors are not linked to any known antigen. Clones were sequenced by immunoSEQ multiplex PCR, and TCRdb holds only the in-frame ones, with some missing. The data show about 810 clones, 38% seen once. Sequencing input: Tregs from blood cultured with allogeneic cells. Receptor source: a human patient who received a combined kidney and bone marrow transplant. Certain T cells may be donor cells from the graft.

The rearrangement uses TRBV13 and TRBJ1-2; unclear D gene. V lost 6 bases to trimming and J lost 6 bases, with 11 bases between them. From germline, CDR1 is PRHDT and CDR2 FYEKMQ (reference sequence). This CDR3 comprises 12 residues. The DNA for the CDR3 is TGTGCCAGCAGTGTAGGGCTCCATGGCTACACCTTC. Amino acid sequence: CASSVGLHGYTF.

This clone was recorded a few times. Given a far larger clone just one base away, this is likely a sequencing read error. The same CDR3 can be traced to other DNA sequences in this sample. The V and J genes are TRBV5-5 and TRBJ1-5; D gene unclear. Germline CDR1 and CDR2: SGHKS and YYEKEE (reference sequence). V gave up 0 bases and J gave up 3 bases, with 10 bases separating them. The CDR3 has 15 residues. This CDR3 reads CASSLEGHDNQPQHF. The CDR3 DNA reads TGTGCCAGCAGCTTGGAGGGCCATGACAATCAGCCCCAGCATTTT.

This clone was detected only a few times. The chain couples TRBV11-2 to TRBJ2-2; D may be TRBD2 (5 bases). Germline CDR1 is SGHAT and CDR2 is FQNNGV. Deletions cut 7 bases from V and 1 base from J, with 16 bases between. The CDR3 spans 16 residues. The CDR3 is CASNKYRDGNTGELFF. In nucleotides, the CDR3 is TGTGCCAGCAACAAGTATCGGGATGGGAACACCGGGGAGCTGTTTTTT.

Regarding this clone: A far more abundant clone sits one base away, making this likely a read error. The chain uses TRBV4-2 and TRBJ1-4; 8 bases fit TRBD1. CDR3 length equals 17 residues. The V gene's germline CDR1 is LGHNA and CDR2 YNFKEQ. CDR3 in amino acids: CARSQDPRGRLYEKLFF. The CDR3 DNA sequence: TGTGCCCGCAGCCAAGATCCCAGGGGGCGATTGTATGAAAAACTGTTTTTT.

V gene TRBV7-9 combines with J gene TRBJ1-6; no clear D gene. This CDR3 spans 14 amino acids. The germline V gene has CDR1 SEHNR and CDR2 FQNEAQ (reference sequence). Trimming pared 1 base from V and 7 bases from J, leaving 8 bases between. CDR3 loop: CASSLGRPNSPLHF. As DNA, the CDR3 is TGTGCCAGCAGCTTAGGACGGCCGAATTCACCCCTCCACTTT.

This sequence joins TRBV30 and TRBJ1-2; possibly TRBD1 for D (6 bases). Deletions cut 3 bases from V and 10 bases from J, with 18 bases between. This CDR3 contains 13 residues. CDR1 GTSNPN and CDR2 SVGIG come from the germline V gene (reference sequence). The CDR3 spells CAWRAGAAFDYTF. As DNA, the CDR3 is TGTGCCTGGAGAGCGGGGGCCGCCTTCGACTACACCTTC.

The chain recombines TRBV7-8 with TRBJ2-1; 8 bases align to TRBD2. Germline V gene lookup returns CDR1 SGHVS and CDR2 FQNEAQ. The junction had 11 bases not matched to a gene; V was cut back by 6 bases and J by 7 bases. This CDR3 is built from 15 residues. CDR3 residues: CASSLRAGGVNEQFF. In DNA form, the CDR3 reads TGTGCCAGCAGTTTAAGGGCGGGGGGAGTGAATGAGCAGTTCTTC.

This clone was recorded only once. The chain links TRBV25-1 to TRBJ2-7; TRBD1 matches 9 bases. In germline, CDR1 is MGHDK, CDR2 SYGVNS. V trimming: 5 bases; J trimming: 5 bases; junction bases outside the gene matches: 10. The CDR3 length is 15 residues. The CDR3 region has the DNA TGTGCCAGCAGTCGTCCCGGGACAGGGTTCCACGAGCAGTACTTC. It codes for CASSRPGTGFHEQYF.

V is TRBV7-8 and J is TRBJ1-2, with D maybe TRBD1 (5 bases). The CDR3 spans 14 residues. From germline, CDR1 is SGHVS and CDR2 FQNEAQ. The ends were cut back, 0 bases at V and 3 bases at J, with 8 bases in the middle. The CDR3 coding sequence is TGTGCCAGCAGCTTAGCGGGGGTTTACTATGGCTACACCTTC. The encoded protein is CASSLAGVYYGYTF. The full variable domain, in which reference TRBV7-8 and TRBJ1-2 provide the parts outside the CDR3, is GAGVSQSPRYKVAKRGQDVALRCDPISGHVSLFWYQQALGQGPEFLTYFQNEAQLDKSGLPSDRFFAERPEGSVSTLKIQRTQQEDSAVYLCASSLAGVYYGYTFGSGTRLTVV.

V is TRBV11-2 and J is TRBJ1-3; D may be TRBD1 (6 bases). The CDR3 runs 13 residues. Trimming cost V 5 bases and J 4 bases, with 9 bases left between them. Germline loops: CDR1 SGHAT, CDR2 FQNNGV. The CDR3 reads CASSIGQGNTIYF. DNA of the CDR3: TGTGCCAGCAGCATAGGACAGGGAAACACCATATATTTT.

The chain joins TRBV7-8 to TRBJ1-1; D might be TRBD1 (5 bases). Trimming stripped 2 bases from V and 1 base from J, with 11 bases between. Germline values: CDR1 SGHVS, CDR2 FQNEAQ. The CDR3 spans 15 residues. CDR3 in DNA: TGTGCCAGCAGCTTAAATACAGGACCGAACACTGAAGCTTTCTTT. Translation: CASSLNTGPNTEAFF. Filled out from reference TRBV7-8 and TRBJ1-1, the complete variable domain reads GAGVSQSPRYKVAKRGQDVALRCDPISGHVSLFWYQQALGQGPEFLTYFQNEAQLDKSGLPSDRFFAERPEGSVSTLKIQRTQQEDSAVYLCASSLNTGPNTEAFFGQGTRLTVV.